This T cell receptor (beta chain) was sequenced during a study of blood T cell repertoires in COVID-19. Study-wide background: The United States, Italy and Spain were the sources of the acute and convalescent COVID-19 samples. The cDNA or gDNA used as material had been derived from T cells, B-cell-depleted T cells, or PBMCs.

Study processing details: How many nucleated cells were present was estimated from reference gene primer amplification. The data were produced by immunoSEQ multiplex PCR, yet TCRdb's version contains in-frame clones alone and is incomplete. That table supplies the V and J calls and clone size; D and trimming were determined from the DNA. The table has around 130,000 clones, about 85% seen once. The length of the CDR3 is 11 residues. Trimming took off 5 bases at V and 6 bases at J, with 10 bases between the two ends. CDR1 SQVTM and CDR2 ANQGSEA come from the germline V gene. This TCR was recovered from a human donor in a cohort sampled during active COVID-19. V usage is TRBV29-1 and J usage is TRBJ1-2, with D possibly matching TRBD1 (5 bases). The sequencing input was peripheral blood. The chain's CDR3 is CSVPWGDGYTF. The CDR3 DNA reads as TGCAGCGTTCCGTGGGGGGATGGCTACACCTTC.